A selection of T cell receptor beta chains follows, all from one sample in a study of cytomegalovirus exposure and HLA in healthy donors. Generated by immunoSEQ multiplex PCR, the TCRdb table keeps only in-frame clones and is missing some. In the table there are 150,000 to 200,000 clones, around 86% of which are singletons. Sequenced input: PBMCs. The receptors come from a woman aged 18-29 years in good health and CMV-seronegative. CDR3s include the opening cysteine and the closing phenylalanine or tryptophan. Fields, in order: J gene, V gene, clone size, CDR3 protein. Clone size is not always given. Where it is, it says once, few, many or a class for expanded clones.

>TRBJ2-7|TRBV30|-
CAWSPGQGAVYEQYF
>TRBJ2-7|TRBV2|-
CASRGGYEQYF
>TRBJ2-1|TRBV5-1|-
CASSTDRGSYNEQFF
>TRBJ2-1|TRBV7-9|-
CASRGAYNEQFF
>TRBJ2-6|TRBV27|once
CASTWGGAGANVLTF
>TRBJ2-7|TRBV28|-
CASSFQAAGGPSTSYEQYF
>TRBJ2-7|TRBV6-5|few
CASSYSRAFAYEQYF
>TRBJ1-4|TRBV7-2|-
CASIKALAGETLTNEKLFF
>TRBJ2-7|TRBV27|once
CASRRTGVVVYEQYF
>TRBJ2-4|TRBV4-1|-
CASSQGAGGAGGLLAKNIQYF
>TRBJ1-1|TRBV6-5|once
CASSTLRQGSTEAFF
>TRBJ2-6|TRBV6-5|-
CASRATGAGANVLTF
>TRBJ1-2|TRBV29-1|once
CSVRTGTGSNYGYTF
>TRBJ2-3|TRBV30|once
CAWSVFRTSGRGGTDTQYF
>TRBJ2-5|TRBV28|-
CASTPAGTGGKKTQYF
>TRBJ2-1|TRBV5-1|-
CASSLGTSGINEQFF